This T cell receptor (beta chain) was sequenced for a study of blood T cell repertoires in COVID-19. Study-wide context: COVID-19 samples, acute and convalescent, were from the United States, Italy and Spain. Sample material is recorded as cDNA or gDNA derived from T cells, B-cell-depleted T cells, or PBMCs.

CDR1 is LGHDT, CDR2 YNNKEL, per germline (reference sequence). The V gene lost 4 bases and the J gene lost 5 bases, with 17 bases spanning the gap. There are 15 residues in the CDR3. Original processing notes: Amplification from reference gene primers served as the basis for estimated nucleated cell counts. Data came from immunoSEQ multiplex PCR; TCRdb stores just in-frame clones and leaves some out. V, J and clone size reflect that table, while D and trimming were determined from the DNA. The sample holds about 82,000 clones, around 72% seen once. The receptor was derived from a human donor with acute or convalescent COVID-19. The donor label of this sample is uncertain. Sample: peripheral blood. The V and J genes are TRBV3-1 (or the pseudogene TRBV3-2) and TRBJ1-1; TRBD1 is a possible D gene (5 bases). The CDR3 DNA is TGTGCCAGCAGCCTACTCTCAGGGAAGGGTACTGAAGCTTTCTTT. As protein: CASSLLSGKGTEAFF.